This section outlines one TCR beta chain sequence together with its context. Its antigen is not known. CDR3 length equals 13 residues. Germline CDR1 SEHNR, CDR2 FQNEAQ (reference sequence). Trimming stripped 5 bases from V and 1 base from J, with 5 bases between. Some clones are missing from TCRdb's copy, which holds only in-frame ones; the method was immunoSEQ multiplex PCR. The sample includes 130,000 to 150,000 clones, approximately 84% of them seen just once. The source of the sample is a study of cytomegalovirus exposure and HLA in healthy donors. General study points: TCR clusters originating in the first cohort tended to co-occur in the roughly 110 validation repertoires, according to a later analysis. Reported performance of the classifier showed diagnosis of cytomegalovirus status with high specificity and sensitivity. A few CMV-associated chains proved CMV antigen-specific in vitro.

The sequencing sample was made of PBMCs. This chain links TRBV7-9 with TRBJ1-4; no firm D call. The TCR was taken from a woman aged 30 to 39 in good health and CMV-seronegative. The CDR3 DNA sequence: TGTGCCAGCAGCCGTGTAACTAATGAAAAACTGTTTTTT. Its protein product is CASSRVTNEKLFF.